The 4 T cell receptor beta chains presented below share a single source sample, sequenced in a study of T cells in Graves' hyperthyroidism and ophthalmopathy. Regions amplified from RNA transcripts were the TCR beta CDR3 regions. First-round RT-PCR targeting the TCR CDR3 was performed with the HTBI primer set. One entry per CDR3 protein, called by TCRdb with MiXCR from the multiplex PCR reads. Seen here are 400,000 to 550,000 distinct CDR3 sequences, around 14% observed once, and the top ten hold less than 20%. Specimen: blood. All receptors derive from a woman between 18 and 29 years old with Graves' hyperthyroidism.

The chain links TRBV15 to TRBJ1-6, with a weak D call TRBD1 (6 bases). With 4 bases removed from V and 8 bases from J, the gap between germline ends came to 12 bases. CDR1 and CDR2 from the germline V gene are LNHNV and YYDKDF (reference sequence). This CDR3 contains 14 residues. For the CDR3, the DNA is TGTGCCACCAGCAAGGGGGTTAGTTATTCACCCCTCCACTTT. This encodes CATSKGVSYSPLHF.

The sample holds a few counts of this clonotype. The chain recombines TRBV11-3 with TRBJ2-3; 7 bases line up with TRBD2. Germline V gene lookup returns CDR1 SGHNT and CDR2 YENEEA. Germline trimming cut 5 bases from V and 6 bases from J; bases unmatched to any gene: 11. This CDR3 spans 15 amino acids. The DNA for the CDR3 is TGTGCCAGCAGCGATCTAGCGGATCCGGAGGATACGCAGTATTTT. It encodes CASSDLADPEDTQYF.

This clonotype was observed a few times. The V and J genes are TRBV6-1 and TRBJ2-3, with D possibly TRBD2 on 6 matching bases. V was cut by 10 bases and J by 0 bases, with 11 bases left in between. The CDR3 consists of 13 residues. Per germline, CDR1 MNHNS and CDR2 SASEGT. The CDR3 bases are TGTGCCATCCGGGGGTTTAGCACAGATACGCAGTATTTT. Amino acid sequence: CAIRGFSTDTQYF.

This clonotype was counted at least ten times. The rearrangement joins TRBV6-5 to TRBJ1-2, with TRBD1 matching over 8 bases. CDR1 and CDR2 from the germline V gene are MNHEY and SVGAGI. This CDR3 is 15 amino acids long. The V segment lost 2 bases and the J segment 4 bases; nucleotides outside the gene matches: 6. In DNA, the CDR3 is TGTGCCAGCAGTTACGGGACAGGAGTCTCCTATGGCTACACCTTC. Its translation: CASSYGTGVSYGYTF.